What follows is one T cell receptor beta chain and its context. Trimming left V 6 bases short and J 6 bases short, with 9 bases between. Looked up from germline, CDR1 is SEHNR and CDR2 is FQNEAQ (reference sequence). This CDR3 spans 12 amino acids. The sample belongs to a study of T-cell reconstitution after alpha-beta-depleted transplantation in children. Unique molecular identifiers were built into the TCRbeta library. One entry per CDR3 protein, called by TCRdb with MiXCR from the PCR reads. The profile shows 600,000 to 700,000 distinct CDR3 sequences, around 14% of them singletons. The chain couples TRBV7-9 to TRBJ2-1; D is unresolved. This receptor was taken from a girl aged 2 to 10 with congenital amegakaryocytic thrombocytopenia, due to receive a stem cell transplant. Material: PBMCs, obtained before TCRalphabeta/CD19-depleted stem cell transplant. The CDR3 loop is CASRSNSNEQFF. CDR3 bases: TGTGCCAGCAGATCCAACAGCAATGAGCAGTTCTTC. Drawing the rest from reference TRBV7-9 and TRBJ2-1, the complete variable domain is DTGVSQNPRHKITKRGQNVTFRCDPISEHNRLYWYRQTLGQGPEFLTYFQNEAQLEKSRLLSDRFSAERPKGSFSTLEIQRTEQGDSAMYLCASRSNSNEQFFGPGTRLTVL.